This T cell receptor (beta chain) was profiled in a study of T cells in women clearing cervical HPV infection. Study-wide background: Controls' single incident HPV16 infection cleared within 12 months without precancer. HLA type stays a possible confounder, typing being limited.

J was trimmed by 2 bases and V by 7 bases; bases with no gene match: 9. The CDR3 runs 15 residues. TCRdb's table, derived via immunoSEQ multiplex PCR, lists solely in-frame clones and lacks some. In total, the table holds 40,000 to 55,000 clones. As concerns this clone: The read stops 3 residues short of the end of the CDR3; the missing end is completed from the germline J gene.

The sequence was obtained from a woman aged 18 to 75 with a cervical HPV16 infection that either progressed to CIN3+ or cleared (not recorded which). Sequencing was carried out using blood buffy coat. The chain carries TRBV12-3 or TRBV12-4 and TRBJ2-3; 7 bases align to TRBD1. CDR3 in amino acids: CASIEQTGHTDTQYF. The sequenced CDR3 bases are TGTGCCAGCATTGAACAGACAGGGCACACAGATACG.